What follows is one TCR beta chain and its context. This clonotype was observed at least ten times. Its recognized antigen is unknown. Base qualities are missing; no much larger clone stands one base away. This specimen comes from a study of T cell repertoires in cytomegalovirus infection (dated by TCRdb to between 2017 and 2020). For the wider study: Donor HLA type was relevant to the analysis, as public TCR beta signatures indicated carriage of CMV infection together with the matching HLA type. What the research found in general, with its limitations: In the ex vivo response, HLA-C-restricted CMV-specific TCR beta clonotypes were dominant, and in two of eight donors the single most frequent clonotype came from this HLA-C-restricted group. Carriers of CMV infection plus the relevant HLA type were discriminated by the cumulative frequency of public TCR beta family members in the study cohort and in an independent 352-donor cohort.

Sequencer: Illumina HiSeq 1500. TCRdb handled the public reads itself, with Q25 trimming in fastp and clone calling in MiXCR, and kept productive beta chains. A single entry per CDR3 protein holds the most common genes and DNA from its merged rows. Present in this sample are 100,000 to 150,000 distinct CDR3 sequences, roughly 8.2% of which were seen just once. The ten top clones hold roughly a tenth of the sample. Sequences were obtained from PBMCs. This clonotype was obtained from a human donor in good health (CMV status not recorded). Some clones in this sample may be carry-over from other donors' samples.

The CDR3 region has the sequence CAISESVDYEQYF. In nucleotide form, the sequence is TGTGCCATCAGTGAGTCAGTGGACTACGAGCAGTACTTC. The chain joins TRBV10-3 to TRBJ2-7; the D gene remains uncertain. The CDR3 goes from the cysteine to the phenylalanine over 13 residues. Solely the CDR3 DNA is kept, with 39 bases framed from the first base. CDR1 and CDR2 were assigned from the germline V gene as ENHRY and SYGVKD. V drops 0 bases and J drops 3 bases, leaving 6 bases in between.